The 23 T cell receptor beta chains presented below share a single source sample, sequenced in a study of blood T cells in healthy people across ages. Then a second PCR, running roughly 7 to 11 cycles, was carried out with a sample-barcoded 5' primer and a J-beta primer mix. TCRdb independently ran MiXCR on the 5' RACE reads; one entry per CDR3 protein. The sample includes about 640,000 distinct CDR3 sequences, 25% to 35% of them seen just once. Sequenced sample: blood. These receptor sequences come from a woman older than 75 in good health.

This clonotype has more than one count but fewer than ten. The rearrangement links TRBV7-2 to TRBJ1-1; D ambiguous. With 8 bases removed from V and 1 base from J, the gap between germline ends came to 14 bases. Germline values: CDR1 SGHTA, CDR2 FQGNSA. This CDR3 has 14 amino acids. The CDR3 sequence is CASRPVMTNTEAFF. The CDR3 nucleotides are TGTGCCAGCCGCCCGGTAATGACGAACACTGAAGCTTTCTTT.

CDR3: CASSLGLADKETQYF. In nucleotides, the CDR3 is TGCGCCAGCAGCTTGGGACTAGCGGATAAAGAGACCCAGTACTTC. The chain combines TRBV5-1 with TRBJ2-5; TRBD2 aligns across 9 bases. J lost 3 bases, V lost 0 bases, and 3 bases had no gene match. Germline values: CDR1 SGHRS, CDR2 YFSETQ. This CDR3 contains 15 residues.

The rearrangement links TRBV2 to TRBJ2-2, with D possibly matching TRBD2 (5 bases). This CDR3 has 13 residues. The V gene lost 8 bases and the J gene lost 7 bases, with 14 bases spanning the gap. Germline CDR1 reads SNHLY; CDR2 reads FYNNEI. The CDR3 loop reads CASAGGSFGELFF. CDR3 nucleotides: TGTGCCAGCGCGGGCGGATCCTTCGGGGAGCTGTTTTTT.

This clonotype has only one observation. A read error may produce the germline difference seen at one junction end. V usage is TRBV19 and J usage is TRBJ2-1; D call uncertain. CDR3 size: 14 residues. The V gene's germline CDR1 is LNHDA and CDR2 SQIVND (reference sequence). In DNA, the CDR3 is TGTGCCAGTAGTATAACGGGCTCCTACAATGAGCTGTTCTTC. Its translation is CASSITGSYNELFF.

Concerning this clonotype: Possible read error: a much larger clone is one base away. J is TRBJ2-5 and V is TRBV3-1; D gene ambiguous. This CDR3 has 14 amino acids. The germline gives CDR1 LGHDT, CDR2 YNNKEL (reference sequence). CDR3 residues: CASSPPPYQETPYF. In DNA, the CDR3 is TGTGCCAGCAGCCCCCCCCCGTACCAAGAGACCCCGTACTTC.

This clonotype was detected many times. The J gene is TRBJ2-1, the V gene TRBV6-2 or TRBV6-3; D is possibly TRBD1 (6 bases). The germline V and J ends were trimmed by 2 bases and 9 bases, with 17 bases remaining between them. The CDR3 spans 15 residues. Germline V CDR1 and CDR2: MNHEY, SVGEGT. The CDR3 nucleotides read TGTGCCAGCAGTTACCTTCTCAGGGGTTCAGGTGAGCAGTTCTTC. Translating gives CASSYLLRGSGEQFF.

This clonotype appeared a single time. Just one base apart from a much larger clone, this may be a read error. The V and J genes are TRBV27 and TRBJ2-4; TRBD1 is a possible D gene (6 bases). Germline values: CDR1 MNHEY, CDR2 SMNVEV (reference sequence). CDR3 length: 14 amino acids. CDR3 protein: CVSSTGFAKNIQYF. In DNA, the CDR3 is TGTGTCAGCAGCACAGGGTTTGCCAAAAACATTCAGTACTTC.

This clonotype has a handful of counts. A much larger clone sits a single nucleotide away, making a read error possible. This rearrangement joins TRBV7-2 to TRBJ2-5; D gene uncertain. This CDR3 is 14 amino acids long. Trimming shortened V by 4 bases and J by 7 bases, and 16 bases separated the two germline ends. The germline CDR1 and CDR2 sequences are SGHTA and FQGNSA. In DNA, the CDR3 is TGTGCCAGCAGCTACGCAGTCGGGTGGCGGACCCAGTACTTC. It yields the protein CASSYAVGWRTQYF.

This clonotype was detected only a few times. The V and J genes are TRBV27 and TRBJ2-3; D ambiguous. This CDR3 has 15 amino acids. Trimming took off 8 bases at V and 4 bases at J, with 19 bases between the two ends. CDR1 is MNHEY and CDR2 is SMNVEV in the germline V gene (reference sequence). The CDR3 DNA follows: TGTGCCAGCCGGGTGGGCCCCTCGGAGCCAGATACGCAGTATTTT. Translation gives CASRVGPSEPDTQYF.

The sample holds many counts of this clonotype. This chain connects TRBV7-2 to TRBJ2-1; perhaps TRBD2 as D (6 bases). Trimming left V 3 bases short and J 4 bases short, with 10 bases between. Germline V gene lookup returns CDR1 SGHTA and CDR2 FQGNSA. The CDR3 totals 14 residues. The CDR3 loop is CASSLERVYNEQFF. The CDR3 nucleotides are TGTGCCAGCAGCTTGGAGCGGGTTTACAATGAGCAGTTCTTC.

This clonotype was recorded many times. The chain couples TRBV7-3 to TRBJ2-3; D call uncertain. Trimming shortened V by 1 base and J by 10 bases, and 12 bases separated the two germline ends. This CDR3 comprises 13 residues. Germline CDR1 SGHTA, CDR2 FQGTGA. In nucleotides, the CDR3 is TGTGCCAGCAGCTTAATATCAAATGGGGCGCAGTATTTT. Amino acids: CASSLISNGAQYF.

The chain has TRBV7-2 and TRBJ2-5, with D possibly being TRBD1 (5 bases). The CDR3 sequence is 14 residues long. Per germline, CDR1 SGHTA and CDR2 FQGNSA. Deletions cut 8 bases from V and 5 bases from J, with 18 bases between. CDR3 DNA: TGTGCCAGCTCAAAGTCAGGGAATAAGGAGACCCAGTACTTC. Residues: CASSKSGNKETQYF.

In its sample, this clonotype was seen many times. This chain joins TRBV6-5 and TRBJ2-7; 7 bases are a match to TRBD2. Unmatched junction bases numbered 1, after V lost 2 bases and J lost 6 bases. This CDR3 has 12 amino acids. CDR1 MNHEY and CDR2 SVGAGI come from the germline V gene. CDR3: CASSYGGGEQYF. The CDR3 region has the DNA TGTGCCAGCAGTTACGGGGGGGGCGAGCAGTACTTC.

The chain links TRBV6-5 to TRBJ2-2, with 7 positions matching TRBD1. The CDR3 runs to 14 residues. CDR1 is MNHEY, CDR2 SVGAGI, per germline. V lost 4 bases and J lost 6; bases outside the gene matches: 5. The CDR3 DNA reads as TGTGCCAGCAGTTTAAGACAGGGATCCGGGGAGCTGTTTTTT. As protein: CASSLRQGSGELFF.

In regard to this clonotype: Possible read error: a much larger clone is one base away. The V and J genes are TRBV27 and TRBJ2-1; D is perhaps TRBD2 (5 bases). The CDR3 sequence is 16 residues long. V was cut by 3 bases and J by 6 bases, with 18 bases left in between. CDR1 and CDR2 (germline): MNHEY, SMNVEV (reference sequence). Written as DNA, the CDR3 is TGTGCCAGCAGTTTCGAGGGCCCAGGCGAGAGCAATGAGCAGTTCTTC. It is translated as CASSFEGPGESNEQFF.

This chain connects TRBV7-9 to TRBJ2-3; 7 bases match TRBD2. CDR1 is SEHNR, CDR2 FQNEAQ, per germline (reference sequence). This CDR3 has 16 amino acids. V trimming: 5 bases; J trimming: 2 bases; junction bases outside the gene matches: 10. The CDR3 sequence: CASSTHLAVYTDTQYF. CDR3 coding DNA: TGTGCCAGCAGCACACACCTAGCGGTGTACACAGATACGCAGTATTTT.

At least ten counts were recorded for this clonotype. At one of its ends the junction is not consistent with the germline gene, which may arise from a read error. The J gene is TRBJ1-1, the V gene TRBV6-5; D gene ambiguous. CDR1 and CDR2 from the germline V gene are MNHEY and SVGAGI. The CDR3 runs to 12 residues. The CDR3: CASSDSNTEAFF. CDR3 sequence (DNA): TGTGCCAGCAGTGACTCGAACACTGAAGCTTTCTTT.

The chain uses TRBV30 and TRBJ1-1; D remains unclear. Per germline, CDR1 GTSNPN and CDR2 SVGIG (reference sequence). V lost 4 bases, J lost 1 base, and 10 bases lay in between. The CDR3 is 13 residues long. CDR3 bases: TGTGCCTGGACCCCTTTGAGGAACACTGAAGCTTTCTTT. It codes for CAWTPLRNTEAFF.

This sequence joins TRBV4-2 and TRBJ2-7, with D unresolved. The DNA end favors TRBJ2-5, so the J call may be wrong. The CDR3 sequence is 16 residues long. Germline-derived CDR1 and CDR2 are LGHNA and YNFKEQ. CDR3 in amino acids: CASSQDERGVQQTQYF. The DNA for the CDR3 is TGTGCCAGCAGCCAAGATGAAAGAGGTGTTCAGCAGACCCAGTACTTC.

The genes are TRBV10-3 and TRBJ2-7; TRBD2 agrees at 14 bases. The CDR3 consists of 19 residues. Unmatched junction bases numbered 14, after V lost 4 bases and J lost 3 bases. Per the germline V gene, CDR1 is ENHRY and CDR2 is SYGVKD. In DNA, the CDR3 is TGTGCCATCAGTGGAAGCCCAGGAAAAGGGACTAGCGGGAGCTACGAGCAGTACTTC. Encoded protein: CAISGSPGKGTSGSYEQYF.

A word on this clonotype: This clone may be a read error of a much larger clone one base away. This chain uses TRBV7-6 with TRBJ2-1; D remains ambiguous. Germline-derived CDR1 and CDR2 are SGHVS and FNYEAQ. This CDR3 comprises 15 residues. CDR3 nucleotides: TGTGTCAGCAGCTTAGCTAACAGTTACTACAATGAGCAGTTCTTC. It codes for CVSSLANSYYNEQFF. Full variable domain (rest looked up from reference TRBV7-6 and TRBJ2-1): GAGVSQSPRYKVTKRGQDVALRCDPISGHVSLYWYRQALGQGPEFLTYFNYEAQQDKSGLPNDRFSAERPEGSISTLTIQRTEQRDSAMYRCVSSLANSYYNEQFFGPGTRLTVL.

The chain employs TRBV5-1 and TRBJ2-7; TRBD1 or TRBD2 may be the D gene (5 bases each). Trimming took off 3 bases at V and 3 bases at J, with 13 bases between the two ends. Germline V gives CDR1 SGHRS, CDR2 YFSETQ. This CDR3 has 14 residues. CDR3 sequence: CASSWRQGGYEQYF. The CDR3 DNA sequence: TGCGCCAGCAGCTGGAGGCAGGGCGGCTACGAGCAGTACTTC.

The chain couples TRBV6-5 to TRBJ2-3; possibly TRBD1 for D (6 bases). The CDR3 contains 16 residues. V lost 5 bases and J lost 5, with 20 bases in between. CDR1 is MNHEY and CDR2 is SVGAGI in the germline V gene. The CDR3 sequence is CASSPRSTGRGDTQYF. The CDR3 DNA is TGTGCCAGCAGTCCTCGGTCGACAGGACGAGGAGATACGCAGTATTTT.